The clone carrying this T cell receptor (beta chain) was seen a few times. This specimen comes from a study of T cells in Graves' hyperthyroidism and ophthalmopathy. Hyperthyroidism of Graves' type that showed no ophthalmopathy progression within 18 months was stable. What was amplified from RNA transcripts were TCR beta CDR3 regions. The study used the HTBI primer set for a first-round RT-PCR of the TCR CDR3. MiXCR was run by TCRdb on the multiplex PCR reads, yielding one entry per CDR3 protein. The repertoire holds a few hundred thousand distinct CDR3 sequences, with about 45% as singletons. Sequencing input: peripheral blood or thyroid tissue (not recorded which). The clonotype originates from a young woman with Graves' hyperthyroidism.

The CDR3 region is CSAGSSYNEQYF. CDR3 sequence (DNA): TGCAGCGCCGGGAGCTCCTACAATGAGCAGTACTTC. The gene calls are TRBV29-1 and TRBJ2-1; possibly TRBD2 for D (6 bases). The DNA matches TRBJ2-7 better at its end, which makes the J call doubtful. Germline values: CDR1 SQVTM, CDR2 ANQGSEA. The CDR3 has 12 residues.